The 23 T cell receptor beta chains reported below all come from one sample, sequenced in a study of cytomegalovirus exposure and HLA in healthy donors. Amplification used 60 Vbeta primers and 13 Jbeta primers. Assay used: immunoSEQ multiplex PCR; TCRdb lists only in-frame clones, some missing. The sample yields 140,000 to 150,000 clones, about 73% seen once. The sequenced sample was PBMCs. These receptor sequences come from a woman aged 55-75 years in good health and CMV-seropositive.

The V call is TRBV19, the J call TRBJ1-1; D is unclear. This CDR3 has 14 amino acids. V was trimmed by 3 bases and J by 1 base, leaving 9 bases between them. Per germline, CDR1 LNHDA and CDR2 SQIVND (reference sequence). Here the CDR3 reads CASSIGLSNTEAFF. As DNA, the CDR3 is TGTGCCAGTAGTATTGGACTGTCGAACACTGAAGCTTTCTTT.

The chain combines TRBV7-9 with TRBJ2-1; no clear D. This CDR3 spans 13 amino acids. V was clipped by 2 bases and J by 5 bases, with 7 bases between them. CDR1 SEHNR and CDR2 FQNEAQ come from the germline V gene (reference sequence). This CDR3 is CASSLSVNNEQFF. The DNA for the CDR3 is TGTGCCAGCAGCTTAAGCGTCAACAATGAGCAGTTCTTC.

This clone was counted a few times. J is TRBJ1-1 and V is TRBV27, with TRBD1 matching over 9 bases. After removal of 4 bases from V and 7 bases from J, the junction contained 10 bases not matched to a gene. The CDR3 contains 15 residues. The germline V gene encodes CDR1 MNHEY and CDR2 SMNVEV (reference sequence). CDR3 residues: CASSSPGTGRGEAFF. In nucleotides, the CDR3 is TGTGCCAGCAGTTCGCCCGGGACAGGGCGTGGTGAAGCTTTCTTT.

V and J are TRBV28 and TRBJ1-5, with 8 bases aligning to TRBD1. CDR3 length: 15 residues. V shed 10 bases and J 9 bases; nucleotides not matched to a gene: 17. Per the germline V gene, CDR1 is MDHEN and CDR2 is SYDVKM. The CDR3 DNA is TGTGCCACCCATAACCCCGGGACAGGCCGGGGGCCCCAGCATTTT. Translated, it gives CATHNPGTGRGPQHF.

The chain has TRBV19 and TRBJ2-1, with TRBD2 identical over 8 bases. Trimming took 8 bases from V and 4 from J; bases not matched to a gene: 10. Per germline, CDR1 LNHDA and CDR2 SQIVND (reference sequence). CDR3 size: 15 residues. The chain's CDR3 is CASRLAGGDYNEQFF. CDR3 coding DNA: TGTGCCAGTCGTCTGGCGGGAGGAGATTACAATGAGCAGTTCTTC.

CDR3 region: CASSLGPSSSYNEQFF. Here the CDR3 DNA reads TGTGCCAGCAGCTTAGGCCCCTCGAGCTCCTACAATGAGCAGTTCTTC. The chain couples TRBV11-2 to TRBJ2-1; no firm D call. Trimming left V 1 base short and J 0 bases short, with 10 bases between. The CDR3 loop spans 16 amino acids. Germline V gives CDR1 SGHAT, CDR2 FQNNGV.

The chain carries TRBV29-1 and TRBJ1-1, with TRBD1 as a possible D gene (6 bases). Trimming took 4 bases from V and 1 from J, leaving 10 bases between them. Germline CDR1 SQVTM, CDR2 ANQGSEA. The CDR3 is 13 amino acids. The CDR3 spells CSVVRDTNTEAFF. The CDR3 bases are TGCAGCGTTGTACGGGACACGAACACTGAAGCTTTCTTT.

The chain has TRBV5-8 and TRBJ2-2; no reliable D call. The CDR3 runs to 14 residues. Looked up from germline, CDR1 is SGHTS and CDR2 is YDEGEE. The V and J ends lost 1 base and 2 bases respectively, with 6 bases between them. The CDR3 DNA reads as TGTGCCAGCAGCTTGATGAGAAACACCGGGGAGCTGTTTTTT. Its protein is CASSLMRNTGELFF.

The chain couples TRBV6-1 to TRBJ1-5; a possible D gene is TRBD1 (6 bases). This CDR3 comprises 12 residues. Trimming left V 7 bases short and J 4 bases short, with 8 bases between. Germline V gives CDR1 MNHNS, CDR2 SASEGT. Here the CDR3 reads CASTGQNQPQHF. CDR3 bases: TGTGCCAGCACCGGACAGAATCAGCCCCAGCATTTT.

The V call is TRBV5-1, the J call TRBJ2-7; possibly TRBD2 for D (6 bases). This CDR3 region has 12 residues. V was trimmed by 5 bases and J by 4 bases, leaving 10 bases between them. The V gene's germline CDR1 is SGHRS and CDR2 YFSETQ. For the CDR3, the DNA is TGCGCCAGCAGGGGAGGTCGGTACGAGCAGTACTTC. It translates to CASRGGRYEQYF.

The chain is built from TRBV21-1 and TRBJ2-7; the table gives TRBD2 as D, unverified against the DNA. TRBV21-1 is listed as a pseudogene. The CDR3 consists of 14 residues. CDR3 in amino acids: CASSRGRGAYEQYF. In DNA form, the CDR3 reads TGTGCCAGCAGCCGTGGGAGGGGCGCTTACGAGCAGTACTTC.

This chain uses TRBV30 with TRBJ1-1; D is possibly TRBD1 (5 bases). This CDR3 is 15 amino acids long. V dropped 0 bases and J dropped 5 bases, with 16 bases sitting between them. The germline gives CDR1 GTSNPN, CDR2 SVGIG (reference sequence). The CDR3 DNA reads TGTGCCTGGAGTGTCGGAGGGGTAGTTTTGACTGAAGCTTTCTTT. Encoded protein: CAWSVGGVVLTEAFF.

The table lists this clone with a count of one. This rearrangement joins TRBV29-1 to TRBJ1-2; weak D call: TRBD1 (6 bases). Germline loops: CDR1 SQVTM, CDR2 ANQGSEA. The CDR3 extends over 14 amino acids. V lost 5 bases and J 1 base, leaving 14 bases between the germline ends. The CDR3 protein is CSVTRDMNNYGYTF. The CDR3 DNA sequence: TGCAGCGTTACCCGGGACATGAATAACTATGGCTACACCTTC.

The chain recombines TRBV7-9 with TRBJ1-5; TRBD1 is a possible D gene (6 bases). Germline loops: CDR1 SEHNR, CDR2 FQNEAQ (reference sequence). The CDR3 has 14 amino acids. V gave up 5 bases and J gave up 6 bases, with 14 bases separating them. The CDR3 DNA reads as TGTGCCAGCAGCGGCTCCAGGGGATCTCAGCCCCAGCATTTT. It yields the protein CASSGSRGSQPQHF.

The J gene is TRBJ2-7, the V gene TRBV18, with 9 bases that match TRBD1. CDR3 size: 14 residues. Trimming took 6 bases from V and 4 from J; bases not matched to a gene: 7. The V gene's germline CDR1 is KGHSH and CDR2 LQKENI. CDR3 nucleotides: TGTGCCAGCTCCTCCGGGACAGGGCCGTACGAGCAGTACTTC. Its translation is CASSSGTGPYEQYF.

The CDR3 bases are TGTGCCAGCAGCGTAATGGACAGTTTCAATGAGCAGTTCTTC. This codes for CASSVMDSFNEQFF. V is TRBV9 and J is TRBJ2-1; the D gene is possibly TRBD1 (6 bases). Looked up from germline, CDR1 is SGDLS and CDR2 is YYNGEE. V was trimmed by 1 base and J by 6 bases, leaving 11 bases between them. The length of the CDR3 is 14 residues.

In DNA, the CDR3 is TGTGCCAGCAGCCCCTCAGGGGGAAACTACGAGCAGTACTTC. It codes for CASSPSGGNYEQYF. This chain joins TRBV7-3 and TRBJ2-7; 7 bases match TRBD1. This CDR3 contains 14 residues. J lost 3 bases, V lost 5 bases, and 7 bases had no gene match. Germline loops: CDR1 SGHTA, CDR2 FQGTGA.

The chain has TRBV30 and TRBJ2-1; D unclear. The germline V and J ends were trimmed by 1 base and 0 bases, with 10 bases remaining between them. The CDR3 runs 15 residues. CDR1 GTSNPN and CDR2 SVGIG come from the germline V gene (reference sequence). This CDR3 is CAWSGHKSSYNEQFF. The DNA for the CDR3 is TGTGCCTGGAGTGGCCATAAGAGCTCCTACAATGAGCAGTTCTTC.

This chain joins TRBV5-4 and TRBJ1-2; TRBD1 might be the D (6 bases). The CDR3 contains 14 residues. V was trimmed by 3 bases and J by 2 bases, leaving 11 bases between them. Germline V gene data show CDR1 as SGHNT and CDR2 as YYREEE (reference sequence). The CDR3: CASSSVTGNYGYTF. CDR3 DNA sequence: TGTGCCAGCAGCTCCGTGACAGGAAACTATGGCTACACCTTC.

This clone was detected once. V and J are TRBV10-2 and TRBJ2-4; D is unresolved. Per the germline V gene, CDR1 is WSHSY and CDR2 is SAAADI. V lost 3 bases to trimming and J lost 6 bases, with 9 bases between them. This CDR3 region has 13 residues. This CDR3 reads CASSEGGVNIQYF. CDR3 sequence (DNA): TGCGCCAGCAGTGAAGGCGGAGTAAACATTCAGTACTTC.

This clone was detected only once. V usage is TRBV2 and J usage is TRBJ1-6; possible D gene TRBD1, 6 bases. Germline V CDR1 and CDR2: SNHLY, FYNNEI. This CDR3 comprises 12 residues. V lost 8 bases and J 16 bases, leaving 18 bases between the germline ends. The CDR3 spells CASGGDKIWLHF. For the CDR3, the DNA is TGTGCCAGCGGGGGGGACAAAATTTGGCTCCACTTT.

This clone came up once. V is TRBV6-5 and J is TRBJ1-5, with 8 positions matching TRBD1. CDR3 size: 14 residues. Germline V gene lookup returns CDR1 MNHEY and CDR2 SVGAGI. V was clipped by 6 bases and J by 7 bases; unmatched bases: 8. As DNA, the CDR3 is TGTGCCAGCAGACACGGACAGGGTGTCCAGCCCCAGCATTTT. Translated, it gives CASRHGQGVQPQHF.

The chain has TRBV7-9 and TRBJ2-7; D is unclear. Trimming left V 5 bases short and J 4 bases short, with 12 bases between. Germline V gene lookup returns CDR1 SEHNR and CDR2 FQNEAQ (reference sequence). The length of the CDR3 is 13 residues. The DNA for the CDR3 is TGTGCCAGCAGCCCTTCTTTCGGGTACGAGCAGTACTTC. This translates into CASSPSFGYEQYF. The variable domain in full, with the rest retrieved from reference TRBV7-9 and TRBJ2-7, is DTGVSQNPRHKITKRGQNVTFRCDPISEHNRLYWYRQTLGQGPEFLTYFQNEAQLEKSRLLSDRFSAERPKGSFSTLEIQRTEQGDSAMYLCASSPSFGYEQYFGPGTRLTVT.